This entry lists 30 T cell receptor beta chains sequenced from one sample in a study of cytomegalovirus exposure and HLA in healthy donors. The PCR employed 60 Vbeta primers together with 13 Jbeta primers. Generated by immunoSEQ multiplex PCR, the TCRdb table keeps only in-frame clones and is missing some. The table includes roughly 180,000 clones, roughly 75% detected once. Sequencing was carried out using PBMCs. The receptors were sampled from a female donor in good health and CMV-seronegative.

In the case of this clone: A junction end diverges from the germline sequence, so it may reflect a read error. This rearrangement joins TRBV7-9 to TRBJ2-2, with TRBD2 identical over 9 bases. Germline CDR1 SEHNR, CDR2 FQNEAQ (reference sequence). The CDR3 covers 17 residues. CDR3 DNA: TGTGCCAGCAGGTTAGCGGGGGCCAGCAGAAACACCGGGGAGCTGTTTTTT. Translation: CASRLAGASRNTGELFF.

The chain couples TRBV5-1 to TRBJ1-1; a possible D gene is TRBD1 (5 bases). Trimming took 4 bases from V and 5 from J, leaving 18 bases between them. The length of the CDR3 is 15 residues. Germline V gives CDR1 SGHRS, CDR2 YFSETQ. The CDR3 loop is CASSAATRRGTEAFF. The CDR3 nucleotides read TGCGCCAGCAGCGCCGCGACCCGACGGGGGACTGAAGCTTTCTTT.

This clone was seen a single time. The rearrangement links TRBV7-9 to TRBJ1-2; TRBD1 agrees at 12 bases. The germline V gene encodes CDR1 SEHNR and CDR2 FQNEAQ (reference sequence). V gave up 3 bases and J gave up 7 bases; unmatched junction bases: 3. This CDR3 comprises 14 residues. The CDR3 coding sequence is TGTGCCAGCAGCTTGGGACAGGGGGCTCGTGGCTACACCTTC. It yields the protein CASSLGQGARGYTF. Using reference TRBV7-9 and TRBJ1-2 for the parts outside the CDR3, the full variable domain is DTGVSQNPRHKITKRGQNVTFRCDPISEHNRLYWYRQTLGQGPEFLTYFQNEAQLEKSRLLSDRFSAERPKGSFSTLEIQRTEQGDSAMYLCASSLGQGARGYTFGSGTRLTVV.

This sequence joins TRBV4-2 and TRBJ2-7; 9 nucleotides agree with TRBD1. The CDR3 runs to 19 residues. J gave up 2 bases and V 2 bases, and 16 bases lay outside the gene matches. Germline lookup yields CDR1 LGHNA and CDR2 YNFKEQ. The CDR3 sequence is CASSQRGDGDRVPTYEQYF. The CDR3 DNA is TGTGCCAGCAGCCAACGTGGAGACGGGGACAGGGTTCCCACCTACGAGCAGTACTTC.

The V call is TRBV28, the J call TRBJ2-5; TRBD2 matches 13 bases. Unmatched junction bases numbered 8, after V lost 5 bases and J lost 5 bases. The length of the CDR3 is 16 residues. CDR1 and CDR2 (germline): MDHEN, SYDVKM. The CDR3 DNA follows: TGTGCCAGCAGTACCTCACTAGCGGGAGGGAGTGAGACCCAGTACTTC. Translated: CASSTSLAGGSETQYF.

The V gene is TRBV6-1, the J gene TRBJ1-1; maybe TRBD1 (5 bases). The length of the CDR3 is 15 residues. The germline gives CDR1 MNHNS, CDR2 SASEGT. V was trimmed by 4 bases and J by 2 bases, leaving 14 bases between them. The CDR3: CASSGQGGQNTEAFF. For the CDR3, the DNA is TGTGCCAGCAGTGGCCAGGGAGGGCAAAACACTGAAGCTTTCTTT.

This chain uses TRBV27 with TRBJ2-7, with D possibly TRBD2 on 6 matching bases. Germline assignment: CDR1 MNHEY and CDR2 SMNVEV (reference sequence). Trimming shortened V by 3 bases and J by 5 bases, and 14 bases separated the two germline ends. The CDR3 runs to 14 residues. CDR3 DNA sequence: TGTGCCAGCAGTTTCTTCGGGAGTAGGGACGAGCAGTACTTC. Amino acids: CASSFFGSRDEQYF.

V is TRBV5-1 and J is TRBJ1-1, with D perhaps TRBD1 (6 bases). Trimming pared 5 bases from V and 1 base from J, leaving 15 bases between. CDR3 size: 15 residues. Germline V lookup: CDR1 SGHRS, CDR2 YFSETQ. The CDR3 sequence: CASRAAGAPNTEAFF. The DNA for the CDR3 is TGCGCCAGCAGGGCGGCAGGGGCCCCGAACACTGAAGCTTTCTTT.

The chain joins TRBV11-2 to TRBJ2-2; 12 bases align to TRBD2. Germline-derived CDR1 and CDR2 are SGHAT and FQNNGV. The CDR3 has 14 amino acids. V shed 6 bases and J 8 bases; nucleotides not matched to a gene: 4. The chain's CDR3 is CASRSSGRVGELFF. CDR3 DNA sequence: TGTGCCAGCAGATCTAGCGGGAGGGTTGGGGAGCTGTTTTTT.

Notes on this clone: Germline is not matched at one junction end, which may reflect a read error. The J gene is TRBJ2-5, the V gene TRBV5-1, with D perhaps TRBD1 or TRBD2 (9 bases each). Germline V lookup: CDR1 SGHRS, CDR2 YFSETQ. This CDR3 contains 20 residues. The CDR3 sequence is CASSKSGTGYISGSTETRYF. DNA of the CDR3: TGCGCCAGCAGCAAATCCGGGACAGGGTACATTAGCGGGAGTACAGAGACCCGGTACTTC. The whole variable domain, remainder taken from reference TRBV5-1 and TRBJ2-5, is KAGVTQTPRYLIKTRGQQVTLSCSPISGHRSVSWYQQTPGQGLQFLFEYFSETQRNKGNFPGRFSGRQFSNSRSEMNVSTLELGDSALYLCASSKSGTGYISGSTETRYFGPGTRLLVL.

The V call is TRBV4-2, the J call TRBJ2-1; TRBD2 matches 8 bases. Per the germline V gene, CDR1 is LGHNA and CDR2 is YNFKEQ. The CDR3 runs to 17 residues. The J segment lost 0 bases and the V segment lost 0 bases, leaving 4 bases of the junction unmatched. CDR3 protein: CASSQERGTSSYNEQFF. In DNA form, the CDR3 reads TGTGCCAGCAGCCAAGAGAGGGGGACTAGCTCCTACAATGAGCAGTTCTTC.

The V and J genes are TRBV18 and TRBJ2-1; D might be TRBD1 (5 bases). The CDR3 length is 14 residues. Germline CDR1 and CDR2: KGHSH and LQKENI. V was clipped by 6 bases and J by 8 bases, with 17 bases between them. This CDR3 is CASSLRQQPYEQFF. The CDR3 nucleotides are TGTGCCAGCTCTCTCAGACAGCAGCCCTATGAGCAGTTCTTC.

This clone was recorded once. Here the CDR3 reads CASSKARDREWNTGELFF. CDR3 DNA sequence: TGTGCCAGCAGCAAAGCGAGGGACAGGGAATGGAACACCGGGGAGCTGTTTTTT. The chain recombines TRBV21-1 with TRBJ2-2; TRBD1, the table's D call, lacks a check against the DNA. TRBV21-1 is termed a pseudogene. This CDR3 contains 18 residues.

The chain couples TRBV6-5 to TRBJ2-1; 11 nucleotides align to TRBD1. With V trimmed by 4 bases and J by 6 bases, 8 bases remained unmatched. The CDR3 totals 16 residues. Germline loops: CDR1 MNHEY, CDR2 SVGAGI. Here the CDR3 reads CASSSTPGQGGNEQFF. The DNA for the CDR3 is TGTGCCAGCAGTTCGACACCGGGACAGGGGGGCAATGAGCAGTTCTTC.

This clone came up a few times. V is TRBV6-4 and J is TRBJ1-5, with D unclear. Germline lookup yields CDR1 MRHNA and CDR2 SNTAGT. The CDR3 length is 13 residues. The V end was cut by 4 bases, the J end by 3 bases, with 7 bases between. CDR3 residues: CASSVGVNQPQHF. In DNA, the CDR3 is TGTGCCAGCAGTGTTGGAGTCAATCAGCCCCAGCATTTT.

The chain joins TRBV28 to TRBJ2-3; 8 bases are shared with TRBD2. The trim removed 3 bases at V and 4 bases at J, leaving 3 bases unmatched. CDR1 is MDHEN, CDR2 SYDVKM, per germline. This CDR3 region has 14 residues. The DNA of the CDR3 is TGTGCCAGCAGTTTGGGACTAGGAGCAGATACGCAGTATTTT. It is translated as CASSLGLGADTQYF.

V is TRBV7-6 and J is TRBJ2-7, with D maybe TRBD1 (5 bases). The CDR3 is 14 amino acids. Trimming stripped 1 base from V and 7 bases from J, with 14 bases between. Looked up from germline, CDR1 is SGHVS and CDR2 is FNYEAQ. For the CDR3, the DNA is TGTGCCAGCAGCTTAGGGGGCCTCGCCAGGGAGCAGTACTTC. Protein product: CASSLGGLAREQYF.

The genes are TRBV28 and TRBJ2-5, with D maybe TRBD2 (6 bases). CDR3 length: 15 residues. Trimming took off 7 bases at V and 0 bases at J, with 15 bases between the two ends. Germline CDR1 MDHEN, CDR2 SYDVKM. The CDR3 is CASTELPGDQETQYF. CDR3 sequence (DNA): TGTGCCAGCACCGAATTACCGGGAGACCAAGAGACCCAGTACTTC.

The chain is built from TRBV11-2 and TRBJ1-4, with TRBD1 matching 8 bases. The CDR3 sequence is 13 residues long. The germline V gene encodes CDR1 SGHAT and CDR2 FQNNGV. Germline trimming cut 3 bases from V and 6 bases from J; bases unmatched to any gene: 0. The CDR3 reads CASSLTGDEKLFF. In nucleotides, the CDR3 is TGTGCCAGCAGCTTGACAGGGGATGAAAAACTGTTTTTT.

This clone has only a few counts. The chain joins TRBV7-9 to TRBJ1-1; D ambiguous. The V gene's germline CDR1 is SEHNR and CDR2 FQNEAQ (reference sequence). V was shortened by 7 bases and J by 6 bases, with 15 bases between the two germline ends. This CDR3 is 13 amino acids long. The CDR3 loop is CASTSYSVSEAFF. The CDR3 DNA sequence: TGTGCCAGCACTTCCTATTCGGTTTCTGAAGCTTTCTTT.

V usage is TRBV2 and J usage is TRBJ2-1, with 11 positions matching TRBD2. The junction had 1 base not matched to a gene; V was cut back by 3 bases and J by 3 bases. The CDR3 runs to 15 residues. Germline V gene sequence: CDR1 SNHLY, CDR2 FYNNEI. As DNA, the CDR3 is TGTGCCAGCAGTGAGGGACTAGCGGACTACAATGAGCAGTTCTTC. It translates to CASSEGLADYNEQFF. The variable domain in full, with the rest retrieved from reference TRBV2 and TRBJ2-1, is EPEVTQTPSHQVTQMGQEVILRCVPISNHLYFYWYRQILGQKVEFLVSFYNNEISEKSEIFDDQFSVERPDGSNFTLKIRSTKLEDSAMYFCASSEGLADYNEQFFGPGTRLTVL.

This clone has more than one count but fewer than ten. The chain employs TRBV6-4 and TRBJ2-1; TRBD1 is a possible D gene (5 bases). CDR3 length equals 15 residues. The V end lost 2 bases, the J end lost 4 bases, and 12 bases lay between the germline ends. Germline V gene data show CDR1 as MRHNA and CDR2 as SNTAGT. The DNA of the CDR3 is TGTGCCAGCAGTGACGCCCTTGACAGTTACAATGAGCAGTTCTTC. Translated: CASSDALDSYNEQFF.

The chain couples TRBV18 to TRBJ1-5, with unresolved D. The length of the CDR3 is 15 residues. In germline, CDR1 is KGHSH, CDR2 LQKENI. Trimming left V 5 bases short and J 3 bases short, with 14 bases between. The CDR3 spells CASSKEIVSNQPQHF. DNA of the CDR3: TGTGCCAGCTCAAAGGAGATCGTTTCCAATCAGCCCCAGCATTTT.

The chain carries TRBV7-2 and TRBJ1-2, with 11 bases matching TRBD1. J gave up 8 bases and V 1 base, and 12 bases lay outside the gene matches. This CDR3 region has 17 residues. Germline CDR1 SGHTA, CDR2 FQGNSA. CDR3: CASSLGVDRGRSGGYTF. Here the CDR3 DNA reads TGTGCCAGCAGCTTAGGGGTGGACAGGGGGCGGTCTGGAGGCTACACCTTC.

The chain recombines TRBV7-2 with TRBJ1-1; D gene unclear. V lost 1 base to trimming and J lost 7 bases, with 10 bases between them. The CDR3 length is 13 residues. Germline V gives CDR1 SGHTA, CDR2 FQGNSA. The CDR3 loop is CASSLVTELEAFF. CDR3 in DNA: TGTGCCAGCAGCTTAGTTACAGAGCTTGAAGCTTTCTTT.

The chain recombines TRBV6-1 with TRBJ1-1; D not certain. Looked up from germline, CDR1 is MNHNS and CDR2 is SASEGT. Between the trimmed V and J ends, which lost 8 bases and 11 bases, there was a span of 18 bases. CDR3 length equals 12 residues. The CDR3 DNA is TGTGCCAGCGAGGGAGGTCCGTCGCGTGCTTTCTTT. It translates to CASEGGPSRAFF.

V is TRBV28 and J is TRBJ1-3; TRBD1 matches 7 bases. The junction had 2 bases not matched to a gene; V was cut back by 2 bases and J by 4 bases. The CDR3 is 14 residues long. Germline assignment: CDR1 MDHEN and CDR2 SYDVKM. The CDR3 loop reads CASSLIRGGNTIYF. CDR3 sequence (DNA): TGTGCCAGCAGTTTAATCAGGGGGGGAAACACCATATATTTT.

This chain links TRBV2 with TRBJ1-4; the D is unclear. V shed 5 bases and J shed 8 bases, with 15 bases lying between them. Germline V gene lookup returns CDR1 SNHLY and CDR2 FYNNEI. This CDR3 region has 14 residues. CDR3 loop: CASSLPGFGEKLFF. CDR3 in DNA: TGTGCCAGCAGTCTCCCGGGTTTCGGGGAAAAACTGTTTTTT.

The chain employs TRBV11-3 and TRBJ2-2; D might be TRBD1 (6 bases). There are 14 residues in the CDR3. Trimming removed 4 bases at V and 2 bases at J, with 8 bases between. Germline V gene data show CDR1 as SGHNT and CDR2 as YENEEA. CDR3 in amino acids: CASSWGHNTGELFF. CDR3 sequence (DNA): TGTGCCAGCAGCTGGGGACATAACACCGGGGAGCTGTTTTTT.

In its sample, this clone was seen a few times. CDR3 nucleotides: TGTGCCAGCAGTGAAGGGTCAGGGGGAAGCTCCTACGAGCAGTACTTC. This codes for CASSEGSGGSSYEQYF. J is TRBJ2-7 and V is TRBV2; 7 nucleotides match TRBD1. Germline CDR1 reads SNHLY; CDR2 reads FYNNEI. The CDR3 sequence is 16 residues long. V was clipped by 1 base and J by 0 bases; unmatched bases: 6.